This is a list of T cell receptor beta chains from one sample in a study of blood T cell repertoires in COVID-19. Clones were sequenced by immunoSEQ multiplex PCR, and TCRdb holds only the in-frame ones, with some missing. The sample includes about 44,000 clones, approximately 89% seen only once; the top ten take 1% to 1.5%. Material: peripheral blood. These receptor sequences come from a woman aged 40 to 50 with acute or convalescent COVID-19. Both conserved end residues are part of each CDR3. A D gene is named only where the DNA matches it firmly. Size tells how often a clone was seen (once, few, many) or the class of an expanded clone, and some rows leave it out.

j_gene: TRBJ2-2
d_gene: TRBD2
v_gene: TRBV7-8
abundance: NA
CDR3nt: TGTGCCAGCAGCTTAGGGGGTAGCGGGAGGGGTACGGGCACCGGGGAGCTGTTTTTT
CDR3aa: CASSLGGSGRGTGTGELFF

j_gene: TRBJ2-1
d_gene: TRBD2
v_gene: TRBV7-3
abundance: few
CDR3nt: TGTGCCAGCAGCTCGCGTCTAGCGGGGGCACCCTACAATGAGCAGTTCTTC
CDR3aa: CASSSRLAGAPYNEQFF

j_gene: TRBJ2-3
d_gene: TRBD2
v_gene: TRBV6-4
abundance: NA
CDR3nt: TGTGCCAGCAGTGATGCAGCGGGGAGCACAGATACGCAGTATTTT
CDR3aa: CASSDAAGSTDTQYF

j_gene: TRBJ2-2
d_gene: TRBD1
v_gene: TRBV5-4
abundance: NA
CDR3nt: TGTGCCAGCAGCTTGTGGTCGGCAGGGGGCTGGGGGGACGGGGAGCTGTTTTTT
CDR3aa: CASSLWSAGGWGDGELFF

j_gene: TRBJ1-2
d_gene: NA
v_gene: TRBV27
abundance: NA
CDR3nt: TGTGCCAGCAGGGAGAGATCAGGGCTAGGTTTCGGCTACACCTTC
CDR3aa: CASRERSGLGFGYTF

j_gene: TRBJ2-2
d_gene: TRBD2
v_gene: TRBV30
abundance: NA
CDR3nt: TGTGCCTGGAGTGTCGTCGGGACTAGCGGATACACCGGGGAGCTGTTTTTT
CDR3aa: CAWSVVGTSGYTGELFF

j_gene: TRBJ1-2
d_gene: TRBD1
v_gene: TRBV19
abundance: NA
CDR3nt: TGTGCCAGTAGTCAGGGGACAGCCTATGGCTACACCTTC
CDR3aa: CASSQGTAYGYTF

j_gene: TRBJ2-5
d_gene: NA
v_gene: TRBV5-6
abundance: NA
CDR3nt: TGTGCCAGCAGCAGCCGGGACACCTTCCAAGAGACCCAGTACTTC
CDR3aa: CASSSRDTFQETQYF

j_gene: TRBJ2-7
d_gene: TRBD1
v_gene: TRBV7-2
abundance: NA
CDR3nt: TGTGCCAGCAGCAATTACCGGGACAGGGGATCCTACGAGCAGTACTTC
CDR3aa: CASSNYRDRGSYEQYF

j_gene: TRBJ2-2
d_gene: TRBD2
v_gene: TRBV6-4
abundance: few
CDR3nt: TGTGCCACCTCAGCGGGGGGGGACACCGGGGAGCTGTTTTTT
CDR3aa: CATSAGGDTGELFF

j_gene: TRBJ2-3
d_gene: NA
v_gene: TRBV24-1
abundance: NA
CDR3nt: TGTGCCACCGCCAGGGTGGGAAGGGATACGCAGTATTTT
CDR3aa: CATARVGRDTQYF

j_gene: TRBJ2-1
d_gene: TRBD2
v_gene: TRBV18
abundance: NA
CDR3nt: TGTGCCAGCTCCCCGGCTAGCGGGAGGTACAATGAGCAGTTCTTC
CDR3aa: CASSPASGRYNEQFF

j_gene: TRBJ2-1
d_gene: NA
v_gene: TRBV4-1
abundance: NA
CDR3nt: TGCGCCAGCAGCCAACGGAGCGGCTCCTACAATGAGCAGTTCTTC
CDR3aa: CASSQRSGSYNEQFF

j_gene: TRBJ1-1
d_gene: NA
v_gene: TRBV7-9
abundance: few
CDR3nt: TGTGCCAGCAGCTTAGACAGAAACACTGAAGCTTTCTTT
CDR3aa: CASSLDRNTEAFF

j_gene: TRBJ2-6
d_gene: NA
v_gene: TRBV28
abundance: once
CDR3nt: TGTGCCAGCAGCGACGGACACGTAAGATCTGGGGCCAACGTCCTGACTTTC
CDR3aa: CASSDGHVRSGANVLTF

j_gene: TRBJ1-1
d_gene: NA
v_gene: TRBV25-1
abundance: few
CDR3nt: TGTGCCAGCAGTGCTGGAGGGGCGGAGACTGAAGCTTTCTTT
CDR3aa: CASSAGGAETEAFF

j_gene: TRBJ2-1
d_gene: TRBD1
v_gene: TRBV6-5
abundance: NA
CDR3nt: TGTGCCAACTTTCCCGGGACAGGGGGGAATGAGCAGTTCTTC
CDR3aa: CANFPGTGGNEQFF

j_gene: TRBJ1-2
d_gene: TRBD1
v_gene: TRBV6-2/TRBV6-3
abundance: NA
CDR3nt: TGTGCCAGCAGTCGCCGGGACAGAGCTAACTATGGCTACACCTTC
CDR3aa: CASSRRDRANYGYTF

j_gene: TRBJ2-1
d_gene: NA
v_gene: TRBV3-1/TRBV3-2
abundance: NA
CDR3nt: TGTGCCAGCAGCCCTCTAGCATACTCCTACAATGAGCAGTTCTTC
CDR3aa: CASSPLAYSYNEQFF

j_gene: TRBJ2-1
d_gene: TRBD2
v_gene: TRBV5-1
abundance: NA
CDR3nt: TGCGCCAGCAACCTAGCGGACAACTCCTACAATGAGCAGTTCTTC
CDR3aa: CASNLADNSYNEQFF

j_gene: TRBJ1-4
d_gene: NA
v_gene: TRBV7-6
abundance: NA
CDR3nt: TGTGCCAGCAGCTTAGGGGCGGGCAGAGCAACTAATGAAAAACTGTTTTTT
CDR3aa: CASSLGAGRATNEKLFF

j_gene: TRBJ2-2
d_gene: NA
v_gene: TRBV10-3
abundance: NA
CDR3nt: TGTGCCATCAGTACGCGGCCAAACGCCGGGGAGCTGTTTTTT
CDR3aa: CAISTRPNAGELFF

j_gene: TRBJ1-1
d_gene: NA
v_gene: TRBV12-3/TRBV12-4
abundance: NA
CDR3nt: TGTGCCAGCTACCCCCCGGGGAACACTGAAGCTTTCTTT
CDR3aa: CASYPPGNTEAFF

j_gene: TRBJ2-5
d_gene: NA
v_gene: TRBV10-1
abundance: NA
CDR3nt: TGCGCCAGCAGTGAGTCTCGCCTAGCCGGGAGTGGTCGGGAGACCCAGTACTTC
CDR3aa: CASSESRLAGSGRETQYF

j_gene: TRBJ2-7
d_gene: TRBD1
v_gene: TRBV28
abundance: NA
CDR3nt: TGTGCCAGCAGGGGACCTGGACAGGGTCAAGTCGAGCAGTACTTC
CDR3aa: CASRGPGQGQVEQYF

j_gene: TRBJ1-2
d_gene: NA
v_gene: TRBV28
abundance: once
CDR3nt: TGTGCCAGCAGTTTCTCCGGGATTAACTATGGCTACACCTTC
CDR3aa: CASSFSGINYGYTF

j_gene: TRBJ1-6
d_gene: TRBD1
v_gene: TRBV2
abundance: NA
CDR3nt: TGTGCCAGCAGCGGGACAGGGGGCGATAATTCACCCCTCCACTTT
CDR3aa: CASSGTGGDNSPLHF

j_gene: TRBJ2-7
d_gene: NA
v_gene: TRBV21-1
abundance: NA
CDR3nt: TGTGCCAGCAGCAAAGGACAGACCGCCTACGAGCAGTACTTC
CDR3aa: CASSKGQTAYEQYF

j_gene: TRBJ2-7
d_gene: NA
v_gene: TRBV9
abundance: NA
CDR3nt: TGTGCCAGCAGCGTACGATTGGAGGGCCACGAGCAGTACTTC
CDR3aa: CASSVRLEGHEQYF

j_gene: TRBJ2-7
d_gene: NA
v_gene: TRBV6-5
abundance: NA
CDR3nt: TGTGCCAGCACGGGTAGGAGCTACGAGCAGTACTTC
CDR3aa: CASTGRSYEQYF

j_gene: TRBJ1-1
d_gene: TRBD1
v_gene: TRBV28
abundance: NA
CDR3nt: TGTGCCAGCAGTTTAGGACAGGGGTGGTCGGAAGCTTTCTTT
CDR3aa: CASSLGQGWSEAFF

j_gene: TRBJ2-5
d_gene: TRBD1
v_gene: TRBV28
abundance: NA
CDR3nt: TGTGCCAGCAGTTCCGCGGGACAGGGGCCCGCCGGGACCCAGTACTTC
CDR3aa: CASSSAGQGPAGTQYF

j_gene: TRBJ1-1
d_gene: NA
v_gene: TRBV19
abundance: once
CDR3nt: TGTGCCAGTAGTTTGCGGGGTCCGATGAACACTGAAGCTTTCTTT
CDR3aa: CASSLRGPMNTEAFF

j_gene: TRBJ1-5
d_gene: NA
v_gene: TRBV19
abundance: NA
CDR3nt: TGTGCCAGTAGTGCTTGGACTCGGGAGGATCAGCCCCAGCATTTT
CDR3aa: CASSAWTREDQPQHF

j_gene: TRBJ1-6
d_gene: NA
v_gene: TRBV3-1/TRBV3-2
abundance: NA
CDR3nt: TGTGCCAGCAGGACAGTTCGGATCGGCAATTCACCCCTCCACTTT
CDR3aa: CASRTVRIGNSPLHF

j_gene: TRBJ2-7
d_gene: TRBD2
v_gene: TRBV30
abundance: once
CDR3nt: TGTGCCTGGTCCAGGGCGGGGGCCTACGAGCAGTACTTC
CDR3aa: CAWSRAGAYEQYF

j_gene: TRBJ1-1
d_gene: NA
v_gene: TRBV6-6
abundance: NA
CDR3nt: TGTGCTTCCCAAGAGGGAACTGAAGCTTTCTTT
CDR3aa: CASQEGTEAFF

j_gene: TRBJ2-1
d_gene: NA
v_gene: TRBV28
abundance: NA
CDR3nt: TGTGCCAGCAGGCCTGCTGGCGGCCCTTACAATGAGCAGTTCTTC
CDR3aa: CASRPAGGPYNEQFF

j_gene: TRBJ2-7
d_gene: TRBD1
v_gene: TRBV19
abundance: NA
CDR3nt: TGTGCCAGTAGTCTTACAGGGGGTAACCCCTACGAGCAGTACTTC
CDR3aa: CASSLTGGNPYEQYF

j_gene: TRBJ1-1
d_gene: TRBD1
v_gene: TRBV7-2
abundance: NA
CDR3nt: TGTGCCAGCAGCTTTGGGACAGGGAAAACTGAAGCTTTCTTT
CDR3aa: CASSFGTGKTEAFF

j_gene: TRBJ2-7
d_gene: NA
v_gene: TRBV30
abundance: NA
CDR3nt: TGTGCCTGGAGTGTTACCCAGTACGAGCAGTACTTC
CDR3aa: CAWSVTQYEQYF

j_gene: TRBJ2-7
d_gene: TRBD2
v_gene: TRBV5-1
abundance: once
CDR3nt: TGCGCCAGCAGCTTGGTGGGGACTAGCGGGCCTTCCTACGAGCAGTACTTC
CDR3aa: CASSLVGTSGPSYEQYF

j_gene: TRBJ2-2
d_gene: NA
v_gene: TRBV11-2
abundance: NA
CDR3nt: TGTGCCAGCAGCTTATCAGGGACCGGGGAGCTGTTTTTT
CDR3aa: CASSLSGTGELFF

j_gene: TRBJ1-1
d_gene: NA
v_gene: TRBV4-3
abundance: NA
CDR3nt: TGCGCCAGCAGCCAGGGGCCAGGGGAGGGGAGCACTGAAGCTTTCTTT
CDR3aa: CASSQGPGEGSTEAFF

j_gene: TRBJ2-5
d_gene: NA
v_gene: TRBV20-1
abundance: NA
CDR3nt: TGCAGTGCTAGTAGGCAGGAAGAGACCCAGTACTTC
CDR3aa: CSASRQEETQYF

j_gene: TRBJ2-5
d_gene: TRBD1
v_gene: TRBV19
abundance: NA
CDR3nt: TGTGCCAGTAGTATAGGGACAGGGGACCAAGAGACCCAGTACTTC
CDR3aa: CASSIGTGDQETQYF

j_gene: TRBJ1-4
d_gene: NA
v_gene: TRBV5-1
abundance: NA
CDR3nt: TGCGCCAGCAGCTTGTTCGGGGGGCTACAGGAAAAACTGTTTTTT
CDR3aa: CASSLFGGLQEKLFF

j_gene: TRBJ2-1
d_gene: NA
v_gene: TRBV27
abundance: NA
CDR3nt: TGTGCCAGCAGTCCTTCCCGAAAACTGTACAATGAGCAGTTCTTC
CDR3aa: CASSPSRKLYNEQFF

j_gene: TRBJ1-2
d_gene: TRBD1
v_gene: TRBV23-1
abundance: NA
CDR3nt: TGCGCCAGCAGACTGGGACAGGGGGGTAACTATGGCTACACCTTC
CDR3aa: CASRLGQGGNYGYTF

j_gene: TRBJ1-6
d_gene: NA
v_gene: TRBV7-2
abundance: NA
CDR3nt: TGTGCCAGCAGCTTAGAGGGGCCCGCCTATAATTCACCCCTCCACTTT
CDR3aa: CASSLEGPAYNSPLHF

j_gene: TRBJ1-1
d_gene: TRBD1
v_gene: TRBV6-1
abundance: NA
CDR3nt: TGTGCCAGCAGTGAAGCCGGATCGGACAGGGGTCGGGCTTTCTTT
CDR3aa: CASSEAGSDRGRAFF

j_gene: TRBJ1-6
d_gene: TRBD1
v_gene: TRBV30
abundance: NA
CDR3nt: TGTGCCTGGAGGGGGGACAGTCGAAATTCACCCCTCCACTTT
CDR3aa: CAWRGDSRNSPLHF

j_gene: TRBJ2-1
d_gene: NA
v_gene: TRBV4-2
abundance: once
CDR3nt: TGTGCCAGCAGCCAAGCGGCTCTAGGGGGCTCCTACAATGAGCAGTTCTTC
CDR3aa: CASSQAALGGSYNEQFF